This T cell receptor (beta chain) derives from a study of metastatic and nonmetastatic thyroid tumors. Using MiXCR, TCRdb re-called clones from the PCR reads. The data show some 31,000 clones, under 20% seen once. Thyroid surgery was preceded by no treatment in any patient. Study-level results: According to reports, the diversity of TCR beta was significantly higher in malignant thyroid tumors than in benign nodules, and this held in both blood and tumor samples.

This CDR3 has 15 residues. CDR1 and CDR2 from the germline V gene are MRHNA and SNTAGT. On this clone itself: Its antigen remains unidentified. At one boundary the junction diverges from the germline segment, which might be a read error.

V is TRBV6-4 and J is TRBJ2-3; 10 bases line up with TRBD2. Sequenced sample: blood. This TCR derives from a female donor with papillary thyroid cancer or a benign thyroid nodule (not recorded which). Some clones in this sample may be carry-over from other donors' samples. The CDR3 DNA reads as TGTGCCAGCAGTGACGGGACTAGCGTCACATATACGCAGTATTTT. It codes for CASSDGTSVTYTQYF.